These T cell receptor beta chains were read from a single sample in a study of blood T cell repertoires in COVID-19. Repertoires were generated with immunoSEQ multiplex PCR, while TCRdb's copy carries only in-frame clones and drops some. The sample has about 160,000 clones; around 83% are singletons. Sequenced: peripheral blood. The receptors were sampled from a man between 65 and 85 years old who had recovered from COVID-19. Each CDR3 is given with its conserved first and last residue. D genes are given only for firm matches. Clone size is stated in some rows and not others, as once, few, many or a class when expanded.

TRBD1	TRBJ2-5	TRBV24-1	-	TGTGCCACCAGTGATTTCTCAGGGGGCCTGGAGACCCAGTACTTC	CATSDFSGGLETQYF
TRBD1	TRBJ1-5	TRBV10-3	-	TGTGCCACCGGGACAGGGAATAGCAATCAGCCCCAGCATTTT	CATGTGNSNQPQHF
-	TRBJ2-1	TRBV11-2	-	TGTGCCAGCAGCGAGGATTGGGGGGAATACAATGAGCAGTTCTTC	CASSEDWGEYNEQFF
-	TRBJ2-2	TRBV28	once	TGTGCCAGCAGTTTATTACGCAGGGGGGCGGTCGGGGAGCTGTTTTTT	CASSLLRRGAVGELFF
TRBD2	TRBJ2-1	TRBV3-1/TRBV3-2	-	TGTGCCAGCGCCCGCGGGACTAGCTCCTACAATGAGCAGTTCTTC	CASARGTSSYNEQFF
-	TRBJ2-2	TRBV21-1	-	TGTGCCAGCAGCAATCTGCTAGCGGGAGGTCTCACAGCGGAGCTGTTTTTT	CASSNLLAGGLTAELFF
-	TRBJ1-6	TRBV6-5	-	TGTGCCAGCAATCCTCGGGGGATCGATTCACCCCTCCACTTT	CASNPRGIDSPLHF
TRBD2	TRBJ2-3	TRBV19	-	TGTGCCAGTACCCTGACTAGCGTTAGCACAGATACGCAGTATTTT	CASTLTSVSTDTQYF
-	TRBJ2-2	TRBV3-1/TRBV3-2	-	TGTGCCAGCAGCCCGAGGCATGGACAGCCGAACACCGGGGAGCTGTTTTTT	CASSPRHGQPNTGELFF
TRBD2	TRBJ2-1	TRBV6-2/TRBV6-3	-	TGTGCCAGCAGTAAGAGCGGGAGTGTCACCTACAATGAGCAGTTCTTC	CASSKSGSVTYNEQFF
-	TRBJ2-1	TRBV5-8	few	TGTGCCAGCAGCTTTGAGGGGGGGAGCTACAATGAGCAGTTCTTC	CASSFEGGSYNEQFF
TRBD2	TRBJ2-5	TRBV28	-	TGTGCCAGCCGGACTAGCGGTTTCCAAGAGACCCAGTACTTC	CASRTSGFQETQYF
TRBD2	TRBJ2-1	TRBV7-8	-	TGTGCCAGCAGCCCGGGACTAAACAATGAGCAGTTCTTC	CASSPGLNNEQFF
-	TRBJ1-4	TRBV2	-	TGTGCCGAGGGAGGGGAGCGAAAACTGTTTTTT	CAEGGERKLFF
-	TRBJ2-1	TRBV28	-	TGTGCCAGCAGTCTCCCGCCTGCGTCGCCGTTCTTC	CASSLPPASPFF
TRBD2	TRBJ2-7	TRBV10-3	once	TGTGCCATCAGCCCGGGACTAGGAGCCGAGCAGTACTTC	CAISPGLGAEQYF
-	TRBJ1-1	TRBV6-5	-	TGTGCCAGCGCGGGCCTCCGCGCAGGGGAGATAGCTTTCTTT	CASAGLRAGEIAFF
TRBD2	TRBJ2-2	TRBV24-1	-	TGTGCCACCGGGACTAGCGGCCTTACCGGGGAGCTGTTTTTT	CATGTSGLTGELFF
-	TRBJ1-4	TRBV7-2	few	TGTGCCAGCAGCCATAATGAAAAACTGTTTTTT	CASSHNEKLFF
-	TRBJ2-2	TRBV19	-	TGTGCCAGTAGTACACCCCTGCTGAGGGCCGGGGAGCTGTTTTTT	CASSTPLLRAGELFF
TRBD1	TRBJ1-1	TRBV2	-	TGTGCCAGCAGTCAGGGACAGGGAGAAGCTTTCTTT	CASSQGQGEAFF
-	TRBJ2-7	TRBV27	once	TGTGCCAGCAGTACAATTCCCTCCTACGAGCAGTACTTC	CASSTIPSYEQYF
TRBD2	TRBJ2-3	TRBV11-2	-	TGTGCCAGCAGCGTTCAAGTGACTAGCGGGTTCACAGATACGCAGTATTTT	CASSVQVTSGFTDTQYF
-	TRBJ2-2	TRBV27	-	TGTGCCAGCATGTTGTCTGTTGGCAGTAACACCGGGGAGCTGTTTTTT	CASMLSVGSNTGELFF
TRBD2	TRBJ2-1	TRBV12-3/TRBV12-4	-	TGTGCCAGCGTTAGCGGGGATTACAATGAGCAGTTCTTC	CASVSGDYNEQFF
-	TRBJ2-1	TRBV19	-	TGTGCCAGTAAGACTGACAATGAGCAGTTCTTC	CASKTDNEQFF
-	TRBJ2-3	TRBV15	-	TGTGCCACCAGCAGAGTTGGCGGAAGCACAGATACGCAGTATTTT	CATSRVGGSTDTQYF
-	TRBJ1-3	TRBV5-6	-	TGTGCCAGCAGCGTGGACACGGGAAACACCATATATTTT	CASSVDTGNTIYF
TRBD2	TRBJ2-1	TRBV29-1	-	TGCAGCGTGGGGGGCGGACTAGCGTCTTCTAGCTCCTACAATGAGCAGTTCTTC	CSVGGGLASSSSYNEQFF
TRBD2	TRBJ2-7	TRBV6-4	-	TGTGCCAGCAGTGTCCGTCCGGGACTAGCGAGAAACGAGCAGTACTTC	CASSVRPGLARNEQYF
TRBD1	TRBJ2-7	TRBV5-1	-	TGCGCCAGCAGCTCGACAGGGGAGTATAGCTCCTACGAGCAGTACTTC	CASSSTGEYSSYEQYF
-	TRBJ2-4	TRBV2	-	TGTGCCAGCAGTGAACTTAAAGGGGCAAACATTCAGTACTTC	CASSELKGANIQYF
-	TRBJ1-1	TRBV6-2/TRBV6-3	-	TGTGCCAGCAGCCCCATAGGGGGGAACACTGAAGCTTTCTTT	CASSPIGGNTEAFF
-	TRBJ1-2	TRBV7-6	-	TGTGCCAGCAGCACAGCCCCCAGTGAAGGCTACACCTTC	CASSTAPSEGYTF
TRBD1	TRBJ1-2	TRBV5-1	-	TGCGCCAGCAGCGGAACGACAGGGGATGGCCATGGCTACACCTTC	CASSGTTGDGHGYTF
TRBD1	TRBJ1-6	TRBV3-1/TRBV3-2	few	TGTGCCAGCAGCCAAGGGGGACAGGGTAATTCACCCCTCCACTTT	CASSQGGQGNSPLHF
-	TRBJ2-7	TRBV6-2/TRBV6-3	-	TGTGCCAGCAGCCGCCCGGGACTTGTCTCTTACGAGCAGTACTTC	CASSRPGLVSYEQYF
-	TRBJ2-1	TRBV6-2/TRBV6-3	-	TGTGCCAGCAGTTACTCCCTCGGGTCCCTCAATGAGCAGTTCTTC	CASSYSLGSLNEQFF
-	TRBJ1-1	TRBV3-1/TRBV3-2	-	TGTGCCAGCAGCCAAGCCCTTAACACTGAAGCTTTCTTT	CASSQALNTEAFF
TRBD1	TRBJ2-6	TRBV4-2	-	TGTGCCAGCAGCCAAGTTGGGGACACGAATGGGCAGGGGGCCTCTGGGGCCAACGTCCTGACTTTC	CASSQVGDTNGQGASGANVLTF
TRBD1	TRBJ2-3	TRBV5-5	-	TGTGCCAGCAGCCGGTGGGGACAGGCAGCGGATACGCAGTATTTT	CASSRWGQAADTQYF
TRBD1	TRBJ1-5	TRBV6-5	-	TGTGCCAGCACAGACAGGGGAGGCCAGCCCCAGCATTTT	CASTDRGGQPQHF
TRBD2	TRBJ2-3	TRBV7-9	-	TGTGCCAGCGGTCTAGCGGGACATGATACGCAGTATTTT	CASGLAGHDTQYF
TRBD1	TRBJ2-7	TRBV9	-	TGTGCCAGCAGCGCGACAGGGACCTCCTACGAGCAGTACTTC	CASSATGTSYEQYF
TRBD2	TRBJ2-7	TRBV4-1	-	TGCGCCAGCAGCCAGGCCCCAGCTAGCGGTGCCTACGAGCAGTACTTC	CASSQAPASGAYEQYF
-	TRBJ1-4	TRBV18	-	TGTGCCAGCTCCGGAGGGGCCCACGATGAAAAACTGTTTTTT	CASSGGAHDEKLFF
TRBD1	TRBJ2-7	TRBV7-9	-	TGTGCCAGCGCGGGACAGGGGGCCTACGAGCAGTACTTC	CASAGQGAYEQYF
-	TRBJ1-2	TRBV28	-	TGTGCCAGCAGTTTGAGCCGGGACACTAACTATGGCTACACCTTC	CASSLSRDTNYGYTF
-	TRBJ2-7	TRBV4-1	-	TGCGCCAGCAGCTCCGGGACTTTTTACGAGCAGTACTTC	CASSSGTFYEQYF
-	TRBJ2-5	TRBV7-6	-	TGTGCCAGCAGCTTCGTTCGGGGGTCTCAAGAGACCCAGTACTTC	CASSFVRGSQETQYF
TRBD2	TRBJ2-2	TRBV6-1	once	TGTGCCAGCAGTGAAAGGACGGGAGGTCTCGCCGGGGAGCTGTTTTTT	CASSERTGGLAGELFF
-	TRBJ1-5	TRBV19	-	TGTGCCAGTGACCAACAGGATCGTCAGCCCCAGCATTTT	CASDQQDRQPQHF
-	TRBJ1-1	TRBV10-3	-	TGTGCCATCAGTGAATTGACCGGAGCGAACACTGAAGCTTTCTTT	CAISELTGANTEAFF
TRBD1	TRBJ2-1	TRBV28	-	TGTGCCAGCAGCCCACCCGGGACAGCCATCAAGCAGTTCTTC	CASSPPGTAIKQFF
-	TRBJ1-4	TRBV30	-	TGTGCCTGGAGTGTACGCGGAGGGGATGGTGAAAAACTGTTTTTT	CAWSVRGGDGEKLFF
-	TRBJ1-2	TRBV27	-	TGTGCCAGCAGTTTATATGGGGGCACCGGGACCGATTATGGCTACACCTTC	CASSLYGGTGTDYGYTF
-	TRBJ1-3	TRBV27	-	TGTGCCAGCAGTTTATCAGGAGCCTCTGGAAACACCATATATTTT	CASSLSGASGNTIYF
TRBD2	TRBJ2-2	TRBV9	-	TGTGCCAGCAGCGTAGGTGGGGGGGTGAACACCGGGGAGCTGTTTTTT	CASSVGGGVNTGELFF